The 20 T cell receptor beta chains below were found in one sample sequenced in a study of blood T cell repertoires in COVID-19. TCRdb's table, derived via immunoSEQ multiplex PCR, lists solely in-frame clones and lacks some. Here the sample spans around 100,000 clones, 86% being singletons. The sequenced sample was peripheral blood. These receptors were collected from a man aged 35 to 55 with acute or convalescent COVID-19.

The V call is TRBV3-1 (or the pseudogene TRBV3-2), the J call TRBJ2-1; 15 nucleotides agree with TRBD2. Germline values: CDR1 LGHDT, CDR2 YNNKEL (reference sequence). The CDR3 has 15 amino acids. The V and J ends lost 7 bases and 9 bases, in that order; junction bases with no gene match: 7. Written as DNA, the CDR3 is TGTGCCAGCATGAGGACTAGCGGGAGGGTTGTTGAGCAGTTCTTC. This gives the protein CASMRTSGRVVEQFF.

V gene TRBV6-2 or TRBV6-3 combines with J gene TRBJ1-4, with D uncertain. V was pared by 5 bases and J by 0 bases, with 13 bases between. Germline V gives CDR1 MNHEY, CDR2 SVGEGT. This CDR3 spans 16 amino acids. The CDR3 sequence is CASSDLRGATNEKLFF. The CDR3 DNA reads TGTGCCAGCAGTGACCTTCGGGGTGCAACTAATGAAAAACTGTTTTTT.

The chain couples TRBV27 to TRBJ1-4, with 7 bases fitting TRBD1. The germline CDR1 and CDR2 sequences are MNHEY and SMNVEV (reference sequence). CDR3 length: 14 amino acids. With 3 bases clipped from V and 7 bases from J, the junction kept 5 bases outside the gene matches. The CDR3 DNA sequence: TGTGCCAGCAGTTTGTTGGCAGGGGGTGAAAAACTGTTTTTT. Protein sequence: CASSLLAGGEKLFF.

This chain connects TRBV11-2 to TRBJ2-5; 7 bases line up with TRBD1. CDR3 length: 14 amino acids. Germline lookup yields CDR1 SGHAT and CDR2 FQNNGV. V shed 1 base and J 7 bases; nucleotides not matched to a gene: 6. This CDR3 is CASSLGGGYGTQYF. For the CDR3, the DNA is TGTGCCAGCAGCTTAGGAGGGGGCTACGGGACCCAGTACTTC. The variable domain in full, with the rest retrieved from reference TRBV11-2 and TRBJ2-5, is EAGVAQSPRYKIIEKRQSVAFWCNPISGHATLYWYQQILGQGPKLLIQFQNNGVVDDSQLPKDRFSAERLKGVDSTLKIQPAKLEDSAVYLCASSLGGGYGTQYFGPGTRLLVL.

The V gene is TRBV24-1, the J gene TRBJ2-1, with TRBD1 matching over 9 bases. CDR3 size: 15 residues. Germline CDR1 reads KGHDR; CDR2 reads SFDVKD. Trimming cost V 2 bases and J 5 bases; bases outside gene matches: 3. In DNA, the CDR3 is TGTGCCACCAGTGATTGGGGGACAGGGAACAATGAGCAGTTCTTC. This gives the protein CATSDWGTGNNEQFF.

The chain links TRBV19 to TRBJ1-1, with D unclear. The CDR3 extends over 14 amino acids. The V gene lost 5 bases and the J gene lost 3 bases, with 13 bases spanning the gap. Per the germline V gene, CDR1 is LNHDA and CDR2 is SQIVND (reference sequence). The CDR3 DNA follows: TGTGCCAGTAGTCAACCCCGAGGTGACACTGAAGCTTTCTTT. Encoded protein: CASSQPRGDTEAFF.

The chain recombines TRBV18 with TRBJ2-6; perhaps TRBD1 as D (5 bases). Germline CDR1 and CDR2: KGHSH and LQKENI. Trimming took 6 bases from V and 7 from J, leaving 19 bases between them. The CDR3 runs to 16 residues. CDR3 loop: CASSANRKDIANVLTF. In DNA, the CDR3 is TGTGCCAGCTCGGCCAACAGGAAAGATATTGCCAACGTCCTGACTTTC.

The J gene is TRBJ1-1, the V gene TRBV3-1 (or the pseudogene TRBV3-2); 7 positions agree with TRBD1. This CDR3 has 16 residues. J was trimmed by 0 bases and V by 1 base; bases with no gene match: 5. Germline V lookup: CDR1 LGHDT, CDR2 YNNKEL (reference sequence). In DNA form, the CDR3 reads TGTGCCAGCAGCCAAGGCTACAGGGGTCTGAACACTGAAGCTTTCTTT. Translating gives CASSQGYRGLNTEAFF.

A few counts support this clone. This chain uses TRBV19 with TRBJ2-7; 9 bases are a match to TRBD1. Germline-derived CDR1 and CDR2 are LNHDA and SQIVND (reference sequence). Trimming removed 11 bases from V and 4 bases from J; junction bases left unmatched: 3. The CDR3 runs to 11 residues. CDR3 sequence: CASQGAYEQYF. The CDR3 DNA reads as TGTGCCTCACAGGGGGCTTACGAGCAGTACTTC.

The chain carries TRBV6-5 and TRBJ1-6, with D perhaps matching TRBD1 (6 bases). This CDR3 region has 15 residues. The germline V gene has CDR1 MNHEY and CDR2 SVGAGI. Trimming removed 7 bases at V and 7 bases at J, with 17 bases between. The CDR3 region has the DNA TGTGCCAGCACCAGGGGCGGATACCCAAATTCACCCCTCCACTTT. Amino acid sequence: CASTRGGYPNSPLHF.

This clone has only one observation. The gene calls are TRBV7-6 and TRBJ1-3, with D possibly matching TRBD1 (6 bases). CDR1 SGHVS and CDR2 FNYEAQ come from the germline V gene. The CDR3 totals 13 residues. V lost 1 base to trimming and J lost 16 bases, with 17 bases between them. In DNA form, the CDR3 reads TGTGCCAGCAGCTTAGGGGTCGGTCGGGACAAGTATTTT. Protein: CASSLGVGRDKYF.

The CDR3 nucleotides are TGCAGCGGGGGGGCTGATACCTACGAGCAGTACTTC. Translated, it gives CSGGADTYEQYF. The genes are TRBV29-1 and TRBJ2-7; D may be TRBD1 or TRBD2 (6 bases each). Germline values: CDR1 SQVTM, CDR2 ANQGSEA. Deletions cut 7 bases from V and 2 bases from J, with 12 bases between. The CDR3 is made up of 12 amino acids.

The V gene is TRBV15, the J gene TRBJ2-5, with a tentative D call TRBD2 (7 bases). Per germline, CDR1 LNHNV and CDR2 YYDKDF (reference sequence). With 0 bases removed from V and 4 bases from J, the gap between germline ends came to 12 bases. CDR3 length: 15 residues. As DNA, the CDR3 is TGTGCCACCAGCAGAGACAGGGGCGGGGGAGAGACCCAGTACTTC. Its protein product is CATSRDRGGGETQYF.

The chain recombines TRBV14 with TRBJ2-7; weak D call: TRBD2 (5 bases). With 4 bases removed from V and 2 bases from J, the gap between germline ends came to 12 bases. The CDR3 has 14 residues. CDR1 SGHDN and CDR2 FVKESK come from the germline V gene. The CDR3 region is CASSPMRGPYEQYF. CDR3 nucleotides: TGTGCCAGCAGCCCAATGCGAGGGCCCTACGAGCAGTACTTC.

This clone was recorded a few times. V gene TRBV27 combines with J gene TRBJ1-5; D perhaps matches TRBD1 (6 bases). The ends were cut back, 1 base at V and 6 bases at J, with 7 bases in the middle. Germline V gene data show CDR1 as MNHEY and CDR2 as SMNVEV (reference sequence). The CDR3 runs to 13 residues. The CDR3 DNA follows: TGTGCCAGCAGTTTATTGACAGGTCAGCCCCAGCATTTT. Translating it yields CASSLLTGQPQHF.

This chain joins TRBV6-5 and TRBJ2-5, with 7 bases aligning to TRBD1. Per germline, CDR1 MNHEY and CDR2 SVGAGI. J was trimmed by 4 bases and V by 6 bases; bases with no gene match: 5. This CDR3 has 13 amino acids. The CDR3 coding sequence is TGTGCCAGCAGGCCGACAGGGAGAGAGACCCAGTACTTC. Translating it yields CASRPTGRETQYF.

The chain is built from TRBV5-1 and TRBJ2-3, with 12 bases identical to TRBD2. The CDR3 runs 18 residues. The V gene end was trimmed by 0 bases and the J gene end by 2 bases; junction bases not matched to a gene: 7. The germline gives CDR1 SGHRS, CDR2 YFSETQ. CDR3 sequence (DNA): TGCGCCAGCAGCTTGGTGACTAGCGGGAGAGGGGCCACAGATACGCAGTATTTT. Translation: CASSLVTSGRGATDTQYF.

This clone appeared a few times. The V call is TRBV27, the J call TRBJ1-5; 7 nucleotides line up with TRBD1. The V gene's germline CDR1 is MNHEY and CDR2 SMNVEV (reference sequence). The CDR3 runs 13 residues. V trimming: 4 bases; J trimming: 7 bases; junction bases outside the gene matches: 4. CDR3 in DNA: TGTGCCAGCAGTTCCCAGGGGGAACAGCCCCAGCATTTT. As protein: CASSSQGEQPQHF.

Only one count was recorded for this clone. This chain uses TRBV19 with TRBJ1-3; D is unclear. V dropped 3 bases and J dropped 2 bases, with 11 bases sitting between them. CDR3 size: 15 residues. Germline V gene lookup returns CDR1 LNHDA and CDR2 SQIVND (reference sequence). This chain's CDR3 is CASSIGMGTGNTIYF. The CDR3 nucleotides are TGTGCCAGTAGTATCGGGATGGGGACTGGAAACACCATATATTTT.

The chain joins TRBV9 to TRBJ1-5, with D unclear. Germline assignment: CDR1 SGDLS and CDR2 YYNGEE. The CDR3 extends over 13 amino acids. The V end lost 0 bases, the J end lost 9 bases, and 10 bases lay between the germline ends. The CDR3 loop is CASSVEALGPQHF. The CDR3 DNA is TGTGCCAGCAGCGTAGAGGCCCTAGGGCCCCAGCATTTT.